Sequencing of this T cell receptor (beta chain) was carried out in a study of radiotherapy plus CTLA-4 blockade in lung cancer. Study information: Objective responses were seen in around 20% of patients, disease control in about 30%.

CDR3 size: 15 residues. The V gene lost 2 bases and the J gene lost 6 bases, with 13 bases spanning the gap. The germline V gene has CDR1 SNHLY and CDR2 FYNNEI. Assay: immunoSEQ multiplex PCR; the TCRdb copy retains only in-frame clones and omits some. Of approximately 35,000 clones in the sample, 75% to 90% were seen once. Enrolled patients, whose metastatic non-small-cell lung cancer was chemo-refractory, received focal radiation plus CTLA-4 blockade with ipilimumab. Overall study findings and caveats: Once radiotherapy plus ipilimumab had been given, TCR clones derived from tumor expanded in blood. Early blood T cell clone dynamics, with interferon-beta, were reported to best predict response.

This clone was seen just once. Its specificity is not known. This clonotype was obtained from a human donor with non-small cell lung cancer who had stable disease on radiotherapy plus ipilimumab. The sample in question was peripheral blood, obtained from a patient treated with radiotherapy plus ipilimumab. The chain has TRBV2 and TRBJ2-2, with D perhaps matching TRBD2 (5 bases). The CDR3 sequence is CASSEFPASSGELFF. For the CDR3, the DNA is TGTGCCAGCAGTGAATTTCCGGCTAGCTCCGGGGAGCTGTTTTTT.